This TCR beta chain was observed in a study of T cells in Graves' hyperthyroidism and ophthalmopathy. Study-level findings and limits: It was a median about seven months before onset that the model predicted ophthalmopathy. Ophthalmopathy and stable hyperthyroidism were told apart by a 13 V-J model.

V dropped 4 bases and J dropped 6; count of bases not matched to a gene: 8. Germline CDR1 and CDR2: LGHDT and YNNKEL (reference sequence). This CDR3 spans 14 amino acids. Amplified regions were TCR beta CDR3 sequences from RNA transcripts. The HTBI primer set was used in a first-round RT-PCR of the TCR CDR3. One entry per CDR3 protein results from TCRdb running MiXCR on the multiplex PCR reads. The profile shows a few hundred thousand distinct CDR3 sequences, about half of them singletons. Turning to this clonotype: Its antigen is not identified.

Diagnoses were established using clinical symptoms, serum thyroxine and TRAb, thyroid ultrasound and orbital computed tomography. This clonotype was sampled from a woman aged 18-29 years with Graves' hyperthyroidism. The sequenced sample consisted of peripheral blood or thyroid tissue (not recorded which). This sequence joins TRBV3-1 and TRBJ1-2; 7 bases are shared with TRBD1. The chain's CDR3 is CASSPAPTGHGYTF. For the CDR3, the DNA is TGTGCCAGCAGCCCAGCACCGACAGGGCATGGCTACACCTTC.